This T cell receptor beta chain is from a study of cytomegalovirus exposure and HLA in healthy donors. General study findings and limits: A few CMV-associated chains were confirmed in vitro to be specific for CMV antigens.

Measured with immunoSEQ multiplex PCR; TCRdb has only the in-frame clones, and not every one. The sample has 120,000 to 150,000 clones, roughly 90% seen once; the top ten hold 0.6% to 0.8%. As for this clone: Its antigen is unknown.

Trimming pared 0 bases from V and 2 bases from J, leaving 11 bases between. The length of the CDR3 is 15 residues. The germline V gene encodes CDR1 ENHRY and CDR2 SYGVKD. This chain connects TRBV10-3 to TRBJ2-7; D is perhaps TRBD1 (6 bases). Sample: PBMCs. The sequence came from a man between 18 and 35 years old in good health and CMV-seronegative. The CDR3 DNA sequence: TGTGCCATCAGTGAGTCTAAGACAGGCCCCTACGAGCAGTACGTC. Encoded protein: CAISESKTGPYEQYV.